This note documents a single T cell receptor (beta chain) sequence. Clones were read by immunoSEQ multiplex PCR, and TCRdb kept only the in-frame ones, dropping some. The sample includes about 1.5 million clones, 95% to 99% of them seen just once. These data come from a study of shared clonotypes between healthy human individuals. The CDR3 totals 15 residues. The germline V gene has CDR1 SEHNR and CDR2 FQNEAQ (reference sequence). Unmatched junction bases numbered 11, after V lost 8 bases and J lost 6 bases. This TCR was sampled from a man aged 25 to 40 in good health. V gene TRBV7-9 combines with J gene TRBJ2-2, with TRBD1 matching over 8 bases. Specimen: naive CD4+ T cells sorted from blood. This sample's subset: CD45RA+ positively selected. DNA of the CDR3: TGTGCCAGCCTCGAGGACAGGGTGAGGGCCGGGGAGCTGTTTTTT. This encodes CASLEDRVRAGELFF.